This T cell receptor beta chain was recovered during a study of T cell responses to AZD1222 COVID-19 vaccine. The V segment lost 0 bases and the J segment 1 base; nucleotides outside the gene matches: 1. CDR1 and CDR2 (germline): SGDLS, YYNGEE. The CDR3 extends over 15 amino acids. The method was immunoSEQ multiplex PCR; TCRdb's version includes in-frame clones alone and lacks a portion of them. This repertoire shows over 100,000 clones, approximately 86% found once; its top ten account for approximately 2.4%. The study's findings and limits: Across spike, vaccine-associated CD4 TCRs were found, dominant at 160-218 and 743-854.

Concerning this clone: Its antigen is currently unknown.

This sequence joins TRBV9 and TRBJ2-7; 10 bases match TRBD1. The receptor was isolated from an adult in good health. Sample: peripheral blood, taken on day 0 of AZD1222 vaccination. For the CDR3, the DNA is TGTGCCAGCAGCGTAGGACAGGGGGCATCCTACGAGCAGTACTTC. It specifies CASSVGQGASYEQYF.